A single sample gave rise to the 18 T cell receptor beta chains below, sequenced in a study of blood T cell repertoires in COVID-19. Assay used: immunoSEQ multiplex PCR; TCRdb lists only in-frame clones, some missing. The sample has roughly 200,000 clones, more than 80% seen once. Sequenced: PBMCs or T cells enriched from blood (not recorded which). These receptors all come from a man aged 40-49 years who had recovered from COVID-19.

The chain joins TRBV11-3 to TRBJ2-4, with TRBD2 as a possible D gene (7 bases). The CDR3 runs to 16 residues. V lost 3 bases to trimming and J lost 5 bases, with 17 bases between them. Per germline, CDR1 SGHNT and CDR2 YENEEA. The DNA for the CDR3 is TGTGCCAGCAGCTTCGTCCTAGGGGGGGTGGAAAACATTCAGTACTTC. Protein product: CASSFVLGGVENIQYF.

The gene calls are TRBV10-3 and TRBJ2-6, with D possibly being TRBD2 (5 bases). Germline V gene data show CDR1 as ENHRY and CDR2 as SYGVKD. The CDR3 is made up of 16 amino acids. V lost 7 bases and J 0 bases, leaving 13 bases between the germline ends. The CDR3 DNA is TGTGCCATCATAGGGAGTTGGGACTCTGGGGCCAACGTCCTGACTTTC. Protein: CAIIGSWDSGANVLTF.

The V gene is TRBV2, the J gene TRBJ1-5; possible D gene TRBD1, 5 bases. The length of the CDR3 is 13 residues. Germline CDR1 SNHLY, CDR2 FYNNEI. The germline V and J ends were trimmed by 1 base and 16 bases, with 17 bases remaining between them. The CDR3 nucleotides read TGTGCCAGCAGTGAAGGGACCCAGGGCCCATCACATTTT. This codes for CASSEGTQGPSHF.

This clone turned up a few times. This chain joins TRBV7-3 and TRBJ1-1; possibly TRBD1 for D (6 bases). The V and J ends lost 2 bases and 5 bases respectively, with 9 bases between them. This CDR3 comprises 13 residues. The V gene's germline CDR1 is SGHTA and CDR2 FQGTGA. The CDR3 DNA is TGTGCCAGCAGCTTACCAGGGGAAACTGAAGCTTTCTTT. Its translation is CASSLPGETEAFF. The whole variable domain, remainder taken from reference TRBV7-3 and TRBJ1-1, is GAGVSQTPSNKVTEKGKYVELRCDPISGHTALYWYRQSLGQGPEFLIYFQGTGAADDSGLPNDRFFAVRPEGSVSTLKIQRTERGDSAVYLCASSLPGETEAFFGQGTRLTVV.

This sequence joins TRBV5-3 and TRBJ1-1; D not resolved. TRBV5-3 is labeled an ORF, and its function is uncertain. This CDR3 spans 15 amino acids. V lost 5 bases, J lost 3 bases, and 17 bases lay in between. CDR3 coding DNA: TGTGCCAGAAGTCCTTCAGGAGGGCGAGACACTGAAGCTTTCTTT. Its translation is CARSPSGGRDTEAFF.

Note on this clone: The junction differs from germline at one of its ends, possibly a read error. The chain recombines TRBV7-7 with TRBJ1-3, with D perhaps TRBD1 (5 bases). CDR3 length: 14 amino acids. Germline V CDR1 and CDR2: SSHAT, FNYEAQ (reference sequence). CDR3 residues: CASSRTLGRNTIYF. DNA for the CDR3: TGTGCTAGCAGCCGGACACTGGGTCGAAACACCATATATTTT.

The sample holds one count of this clone. The chain has TRBV6-5 and TRBJ2-1; D is perhaps TRBD2 (5 bases). This CDR3 contains 14 residues. The germline gives CDR1 MNHEY, CDR2 SVGAGI. With 2 bases removed from V and 3 bases from J, the gap between germline ends came to 8 bases. The CDR3 loop is CASSYKRGYNEQFF. CDR3 sequence (DNA): TGTGCCAGCAGTTACAAACGGGGCTACAATGAGCAGTTCTTC.

The V and J genes are TRBV15 and TRBJ2-7; no clear D. Germline V gives CDR1 LNHNV, CDR2 YYDKDF (reference sequence). The CDR3 totals 14 residues. V lost 5 bases, J lost 3 bases, and 14 bases lay in between. For the CDR3, the DNA is TGTGCCACCAGCCCTATCCCCGGGTTCTACGAGCAGTACTTC. It is translated as CATSPIPGFYEQYF.

This chain links TRBV9 with TRBJ2-5; 8 positions agree with TRBD2. V lost 0 bases to trimming and J lost 2 bases; unmatched junction nucleotides: 3. This CDR3 has 15 residues. Germline V gives CDR1 SGDLS, CDR2 YYNGEE. CDR3: CASSVAAGGQETQYF. DNA for the CDR3: TGTGCCAGCAGCGTAGCGGCGGGGGGACAAGAGACCCAGTACTTC. The variable domain in full, completed from reference TRBV9 and TRBJ2-5, reads DSGVTQTPKHLITATGQRVTLRCSPRSGDLSVYWYQQSLDQGLQFLIQYYNGEERAKGNILERFSAQQFPDLHSELNLSSLELGDSALYFCASSVAAGGQETQYFGPGTRLLVL.

The rearrangement links TRBV5-5 to TRBJ2-1; 8 positions agree with TRBD2. From germline, CDR1 is SGHKS and CDR2 YYEKEE (reference sequence). V was pared by 4 bases and J by 2 bases, with 5 bases of the junction left unmatched. The CDR3 has 15 residues. The CDR3: CASSTLAGTYNEQFF. The CDR3 DNA reads TGTGCCAGCAGCACCTTAGCGGGAACCTACAATGAGCAGTTCTTC.

The rearrangement uses TRBV9 and TRBJ2-1, with 7 bases identical to TRBD1. The CDR3 is made up of 16 amino acids. Germline CDR1 reads SGDLS; CDR2 reads YYNGEE. V was pared by 3 bases and J by 4 bases, with 10 bases of the junction left unmatched. The CDR3 coding sequence is TGTGCCAGCAGCGCGAGAGGTCAGGGGGTGTACAATGAGCAGTTCTTC. Translating it yields CASSARGQGVYNEQFF. The full variable domain, its missing parts supplied by reference TRBV9 and TRBJ2-1, is DSGVTQTPKHLITATGQRVTLRCSPRSGDLSVYWYQQSLDQGLQFLIQYYNGEERAKGNILERFSAQQFPDLHSELNLSSLELGDSALYFCASSARGQGVYNEQFFGPGTRLTVL.

The V and J genes are TRBV5-1 and TRBJ1-3, with TRBD1 matching over 8 bases. This CDR3 has 18 residues. After removal of 2 bases from V and 2 bases from J, the junction contained 12 bases not matched to a gene. Germline CDR1 is SGHRS and CDR2 is YFSETQ. CDR3 protein: CASSLPLDRAYTGNTIYF. In DNA form, the CDR3 reads TGCGCCAGCAGCTTACCCTTGGACAGGGCGTATACTGGAAACACCATATATTTT.

This sequence joins TRBV9 and TRBJ2-7; possible D gene TRBD2, 5 bases. CDR1 SGDLS and CDR2 YYNGEE come from the germline V gene. Trimming left V 0 bases short and J 0 bases short, with 13 bases between. CDR3 length equals 16 residues. In nucleotides, the CDR3 is TGTGCCAGCAGCGTAGGGTCGGGGTTACACTCCTACGAGCAGTACTTC. It specifies CASSVGSGLHSYEQYF.

This chain joins TRBV30 and TRBJ2-3; D not resolved. Germline assignment: CDR1 GTSNPN and CDR2 SVGIG (reference sequence). This CDR3 comprises 13 residues. V was shortened by 4 bases and J by 9 bases, with 17 bases between the two germline ends. The CDR3 protein is CAWKSRDERTQYF. The DNA of the CDR3 is TGTGCCTGGAAAAGCCGAGATGAAAGAACGCAGTATTTT.

The chain employs TRBV30 and TRBJ2-2; 8 bases match TRBD1. The CDR3 totals 15 residues. V shed 1 base and J 6 bases; nucleotides not matched to a gene: 7. CDR1 and CDR2 (germline): GTSNPN, SVGIG (reference sequence). DNA of the CDR3: TGTGCCTGGAGTGCCCACGGGACAGGTTCCGGGGAGCTGTTTTTT. It encodes CAWSAHGTGSGELFF. Looking up the rest from reference TRBV30 and TRBJ2-2 gives the full variable domain: SQTIHQWPATLVQPVGSPLSLECTVEGTSNPNLYWYRQAAGRGLQLLFYSVGIGQISSEVPQNLSASRPQDRQFILSSKKLLLSDSGFYLCAWSAHGTGSGELFFGEGSRLTVL.

The rearrangement uses TRBV12-3 or TRBV12-4 and TRBJ1-1, with no clear D. Trimming shortened V by 3 bases and J by 1 base, and 6 bases separated the two germline ends. The length of the CDR3 is 13 residues. For the CDR3, the DNA is TGTGCCAGCAGTTTCAATCAGAACACTGAAGCTTTCTTT. It specifies CASSFNQNTEAFF.

This clone was counted many times. The J gene is TRBJ1-6, the V gene TRBV5-1, with 8 nucleotides matching TRBD1. Trimming cost V 4 bases and J 11 bases; bases outside gene matches: 11. The CDR3 sequence is 15 residues long. In germline, CDR1 is SGHRS, CDR2 YFSETQ. CDR3 DNA sequence: TGCGCCAGCAGCACTGTTGGCAGGGGGCAGGCACCCCTCCACTTT. Amino acids: CASSTVGRGQAPLHF. Together with reference TRBV5-1 and TRBJ1-6, the CDR3 gives the full variable domain: KAGVTQTPRYLIKTRGQQVTLSCSPISGHRSVSWYQQTPGQGLQFLFEYFSETQRNKGNFPGRFSGRQFSNSRSEMNVSTLELGDSALYLCASSTVGRGQAPLHFGNGTRLTVT.

The chain couples TRBV29-1 to TRBJ1-1; 8 bases are shared with TRBD1. There are 14 residues in the CDR3. With V trimmed by 6 bases and J by 1 base, 7 bases remained unmatched. Germline assignment: CDR1 SQVTM and CDR2 ANQGSEA. DNA for the CDR3: TGCAGCGTCCCGATCAGGGGGCCGAACACTGAAGCTTTCTTT. Translated, it gives CSVPIRGPNTEAFF.